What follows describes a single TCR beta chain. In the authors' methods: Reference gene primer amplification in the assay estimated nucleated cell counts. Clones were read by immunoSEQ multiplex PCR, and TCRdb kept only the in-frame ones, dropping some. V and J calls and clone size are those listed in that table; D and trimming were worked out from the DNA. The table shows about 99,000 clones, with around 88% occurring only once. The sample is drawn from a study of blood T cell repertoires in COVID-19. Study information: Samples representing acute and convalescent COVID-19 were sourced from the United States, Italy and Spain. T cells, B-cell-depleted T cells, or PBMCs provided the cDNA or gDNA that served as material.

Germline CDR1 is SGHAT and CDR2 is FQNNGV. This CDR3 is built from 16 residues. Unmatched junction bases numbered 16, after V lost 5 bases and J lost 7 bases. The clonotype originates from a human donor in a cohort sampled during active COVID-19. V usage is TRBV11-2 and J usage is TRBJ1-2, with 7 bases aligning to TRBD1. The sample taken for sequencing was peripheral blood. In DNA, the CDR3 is TGTGCCAGCAGCACACAATACGGGACAGCTTCGCGTGGCTACACCTTC. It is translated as CASSTQYGTASRGYTF. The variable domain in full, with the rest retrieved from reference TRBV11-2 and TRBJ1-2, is EAGVAQSPRYKIIEKRQSVAFWCNPISGHATLYWYQQILGQGPKLLIQFQNNGVVDDSQLPKDRFSAERLKGVDSTLKIQPAKLEDSAVYLCASSTQYGTASRGYTFGSGTRLTVV.